This T cell receptor beta chain was identified in a study of regulatory T cells in long-lasting Graves disease. According to the study, TCR beta libraries were built with iRepertoire HTBI primers and CDR3-region Arm-PCR. In TCRdb, the multiplex PCR reads were re-called with MiXCR into one record per CDR3 protein. This table has 500,000 to 700,000 distinct CDR3 sequences, roughly 15% appearing once. Trimming pared 2 bases from V and 3 bases from J, leaving 10 bases between. The CDR3 length is 14 residues. Per germline, CDR1 SGHDT and CDR2 YYEEEE. Time point denoted: newly diagnosed GD, antithyroid drugs for less than 3 months. Researchers made the TCR library from RNA that was extracted from PBMCs. These data were also filed under a second study, of T cells in Graves' hyperthyroidism and ophthalmopathy.

This rearrangement joins TRBV5-6 to TRBJ2-3; no definite D call. This TCR was sampled from a woman aged 25 to 45 with Graves disease. Source: peripheral blood mononuclear cells (PBMCs), taken at new diagnosis, from a patient treated with antithyroid drugs. In DNA form, the CDR3 reads TGTGCCAGCAGCTTAGGAAAGACGACAGATACGCAGTATTTT. It is translated as CASSLGKTTDTQYF.